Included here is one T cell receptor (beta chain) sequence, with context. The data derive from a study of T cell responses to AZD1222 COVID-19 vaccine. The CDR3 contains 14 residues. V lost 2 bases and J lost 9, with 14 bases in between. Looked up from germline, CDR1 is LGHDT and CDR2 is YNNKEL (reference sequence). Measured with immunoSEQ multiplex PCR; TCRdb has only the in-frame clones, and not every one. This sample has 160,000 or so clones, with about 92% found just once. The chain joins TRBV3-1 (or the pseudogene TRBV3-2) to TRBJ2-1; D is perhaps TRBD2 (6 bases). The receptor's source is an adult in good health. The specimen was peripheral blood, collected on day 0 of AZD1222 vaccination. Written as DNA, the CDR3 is TGTGCCAGCAGCCAAAGGAGACTAGTAGGTGAGCAGTTCTTC. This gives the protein CASSQRRLVGEQFF.